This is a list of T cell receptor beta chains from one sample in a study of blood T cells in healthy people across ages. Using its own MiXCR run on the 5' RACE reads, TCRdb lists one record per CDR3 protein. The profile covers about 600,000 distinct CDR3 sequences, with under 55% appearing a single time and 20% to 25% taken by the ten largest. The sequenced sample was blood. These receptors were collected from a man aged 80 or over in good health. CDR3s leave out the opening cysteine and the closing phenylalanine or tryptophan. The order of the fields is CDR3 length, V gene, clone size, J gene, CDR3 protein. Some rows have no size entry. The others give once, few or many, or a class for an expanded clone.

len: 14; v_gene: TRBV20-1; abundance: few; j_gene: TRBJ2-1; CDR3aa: SASPGASGGWNEQF
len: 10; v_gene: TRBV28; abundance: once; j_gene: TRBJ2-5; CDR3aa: ASSFALETQY
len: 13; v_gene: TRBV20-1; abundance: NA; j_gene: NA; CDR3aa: SARAPLAGRDEQY
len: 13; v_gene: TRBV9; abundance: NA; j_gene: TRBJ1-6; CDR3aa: ASSAVGQENSPLH
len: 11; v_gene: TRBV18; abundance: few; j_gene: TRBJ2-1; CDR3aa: ASASGGGNEQF
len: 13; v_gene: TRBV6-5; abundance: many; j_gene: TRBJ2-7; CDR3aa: ASSPPTGANFEQY
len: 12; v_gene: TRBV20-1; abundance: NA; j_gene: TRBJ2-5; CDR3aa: SAAGQGLTETQY
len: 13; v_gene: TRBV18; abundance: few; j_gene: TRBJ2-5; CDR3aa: ASSPTAGGQETQY
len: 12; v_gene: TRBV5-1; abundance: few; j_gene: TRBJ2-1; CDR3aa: ASSRDPGYNEQF
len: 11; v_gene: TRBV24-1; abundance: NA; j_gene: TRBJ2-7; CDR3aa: ATSDSTHYEQY
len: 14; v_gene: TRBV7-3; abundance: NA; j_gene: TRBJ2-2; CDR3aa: ASSSGPQPNTGELF
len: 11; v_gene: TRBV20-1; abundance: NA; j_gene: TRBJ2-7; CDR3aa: SARVTADYEQY
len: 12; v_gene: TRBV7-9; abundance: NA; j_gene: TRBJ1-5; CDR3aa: ASSLEGTGGEVH
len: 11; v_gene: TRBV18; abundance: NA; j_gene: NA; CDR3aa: ASSPSGSNEQY
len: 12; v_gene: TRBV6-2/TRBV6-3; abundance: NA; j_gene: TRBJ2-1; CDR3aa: ASSYGLTYNEQF
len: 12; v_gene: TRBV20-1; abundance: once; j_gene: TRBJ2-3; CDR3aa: SARGSSGMDTQY
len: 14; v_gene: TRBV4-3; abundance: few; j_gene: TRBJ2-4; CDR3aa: ASSQQTGLAKNIQY
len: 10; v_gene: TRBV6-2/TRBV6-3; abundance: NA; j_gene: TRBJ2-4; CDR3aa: ASAVAKNIQY
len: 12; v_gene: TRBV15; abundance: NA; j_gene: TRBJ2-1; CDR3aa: ATSRDSAGNEQF
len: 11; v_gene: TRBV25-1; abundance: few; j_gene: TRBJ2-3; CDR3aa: ASTLGSTDTQY
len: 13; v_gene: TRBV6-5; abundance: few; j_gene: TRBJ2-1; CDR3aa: ASSPTGGRVNEQF
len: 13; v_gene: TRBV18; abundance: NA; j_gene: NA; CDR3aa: ASSPQEVAGYEQY
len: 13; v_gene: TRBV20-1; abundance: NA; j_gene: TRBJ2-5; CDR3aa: SAAGTGRYQETQY
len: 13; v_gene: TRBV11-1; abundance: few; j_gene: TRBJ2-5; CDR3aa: ASSLAPYSRETQY
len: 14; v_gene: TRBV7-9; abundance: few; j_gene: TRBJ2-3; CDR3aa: ASSLAPDFEADTQY
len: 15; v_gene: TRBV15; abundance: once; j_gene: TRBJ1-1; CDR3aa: ATSRDRVGKLGTEAF
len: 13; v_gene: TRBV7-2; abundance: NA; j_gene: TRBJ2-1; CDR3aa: ASSLQSSSYNEQF
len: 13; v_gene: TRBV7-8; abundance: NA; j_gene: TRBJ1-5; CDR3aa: ASSLLKGPYQPQH
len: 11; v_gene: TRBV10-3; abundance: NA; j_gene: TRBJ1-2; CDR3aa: AISFRVEVGYT
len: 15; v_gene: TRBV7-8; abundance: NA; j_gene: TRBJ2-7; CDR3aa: ASSLTHPGQGAYEQY
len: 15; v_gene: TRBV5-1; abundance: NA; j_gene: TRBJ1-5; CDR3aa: ASSLDPGTGFNQPQH
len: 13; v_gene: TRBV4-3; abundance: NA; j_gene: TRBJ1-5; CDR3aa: ASSQGAGTNQPQH
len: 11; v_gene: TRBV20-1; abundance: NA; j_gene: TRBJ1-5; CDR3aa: SASIDINQPQH
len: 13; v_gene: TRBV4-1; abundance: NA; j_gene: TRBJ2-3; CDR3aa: ASRGQAGAVDTQY
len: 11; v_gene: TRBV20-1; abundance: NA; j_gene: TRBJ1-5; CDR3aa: SARAPGVQPQH
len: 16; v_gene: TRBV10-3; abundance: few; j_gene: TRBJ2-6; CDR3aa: AGKRESNRMDGANVLT
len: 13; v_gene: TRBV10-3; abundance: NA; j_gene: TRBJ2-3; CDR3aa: AISDFQGSTDTQY
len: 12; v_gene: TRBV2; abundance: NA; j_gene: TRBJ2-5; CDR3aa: ASTVQGLGETQY
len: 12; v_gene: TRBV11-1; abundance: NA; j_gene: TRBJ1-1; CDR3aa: AGSKTGGFTEAF
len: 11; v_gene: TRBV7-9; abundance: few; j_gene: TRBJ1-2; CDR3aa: ASSPASRNGYT
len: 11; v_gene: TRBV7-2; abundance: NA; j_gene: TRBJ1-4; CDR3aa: ASSGRGGEKLF
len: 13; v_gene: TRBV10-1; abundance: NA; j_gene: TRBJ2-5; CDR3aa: ASSESRDSSYELY
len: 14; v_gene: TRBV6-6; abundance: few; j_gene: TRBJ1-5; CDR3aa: ASRHSGNYSNQPQH
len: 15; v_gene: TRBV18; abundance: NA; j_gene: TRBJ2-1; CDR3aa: ASSLALSPSSYNEQF
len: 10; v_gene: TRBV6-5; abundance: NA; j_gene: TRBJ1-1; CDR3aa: ATRGTGDGAF
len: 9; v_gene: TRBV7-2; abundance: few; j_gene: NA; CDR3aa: ASSRENIQY
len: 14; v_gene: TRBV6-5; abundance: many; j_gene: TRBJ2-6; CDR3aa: ASSSRGVSGANVLT
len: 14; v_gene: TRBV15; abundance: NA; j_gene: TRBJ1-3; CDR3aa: ATSRDQAGFGNTIY
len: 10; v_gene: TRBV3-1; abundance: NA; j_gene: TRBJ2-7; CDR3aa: ASSHRPYEQY
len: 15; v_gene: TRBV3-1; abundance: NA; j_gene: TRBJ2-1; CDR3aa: ASSQETSGGPHNEQF
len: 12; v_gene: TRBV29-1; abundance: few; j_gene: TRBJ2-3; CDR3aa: RSPETGGTDTQY
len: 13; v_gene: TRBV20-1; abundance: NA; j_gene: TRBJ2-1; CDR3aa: SAPREGLLNNEQF
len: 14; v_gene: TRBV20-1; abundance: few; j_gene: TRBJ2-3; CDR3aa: SAEARSRGERDTQY
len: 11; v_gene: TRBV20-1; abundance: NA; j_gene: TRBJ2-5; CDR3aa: SAPGLAGETQY